This TCR beta chain was sequenced for a study of blood T cell repertoires in COVID-19. Study-wide background: Specimens from acute and convalescent COVID-19 originated in the United States, Italy and Spain. T cells, B-cell-depleted T cells, or PBMCs provided the cDNA or gDNA that served as material.

Authors' analysis steps: Reference gene primer amplification gave nucleated cell count estimates. Data came from immunoSEQ multiplex PCR; TCRdb stores just in-frame clones and leaves some out. V, J and clone size were drawn from that table, and D and trimming were deduced from the DNA. The sample includes approximately 670,000 clones, about nine tenths of them seen just once. There are 12 residues in the CDR3. Germline assignment: CDR1 SEHNR and CDR2 FQNEAQ (reference sequence). Trimming removed 3 bases from V and 3 bases from J, with 5 bases in between. The chain joins TRBV7-9 to TRBJ1-1; no clear D. The sequencing input was peripheral blood. This TCR came from a woman between 18 and 29 years old with acute or convalescent COVID-19. The CDR3 here is CASSLRDTEAFF. CDR3 in DNA: TGTGCCAGCAGCTTGAGAGACACTGAAGCTTTCTTT. Full variable domain (rest looked up from reference TRBV7-9 and TRBJ1-1): DTGVSQNPRHKITKRGQNVTFRCDPISEHNRLYWYRQTLGQGPEFLTYFQNEAQLEKSRLLSDRFSAERPKGSFSTLEIQRTEQGDSAMYLCASSLRDTEAFFGQGTRLTVV.